The next 26 T cell receptor beta chains were all read from a single sample in a study of blood T cell repertoires in COVID-19. Clones were read by immunoSEQ multiplex PCR, and TCRdb kept only the in-frame ones, dropping some. The repertoire consists of about 270,000 clones, with approximately 90% occurring once and the leading ten covering 2%. Specimen: PBMCs or T cells enriched from blood (not recorded which). The receptor source for this set is a woman aged 55-70 years in a cohort exposed to, infected with or recovered from COVID-19 (not recorded which).

This rearrangement joins TRBV18 to TRBJ1-1; a possible D gene is TRBD1 (6 bases). This CDR3 spans 15 amino acids. The germline CDR1 and CDR2 sequences are KGHSH and LQKENI. V lost 2 bases, J lost 4 bases, and 14 bases lay in between. The CDR3 nucleotides are TGTGCCAGCTCACCATCCGAGGGGGTCGGCACTGAAGCTTTCTTT. This gives the protein CASSPSEGVGTEAFF. The full variable domain, its missing parts supplied by reference TRBV18 and TRBJ1-1, is NAGVMQNPRHLVRRRGQEARLRCSPMKGHSHVYWYRQLPEEGLKFMVYLQKENIIDESGMPKERFSAEFPKEGPSILRIQQVVRGDSAAYFCASSPSEGVGTEAFFGQGTRLTVV.

This sequence joins TRBV7-2 and TRBJ1-4; D may be TRBD1 (5 bases). V was cut by 4 bases and J by 5 bases, with 17 bases left in between. Looked up from germline, CDR1 is SGHTA and CDR2 is FQGNSA. The CDR3 sequence is 16 residues long. DNA of the CDR3: TGTGCCAGCAGCTCCAGCGCAGGGTATCGGAATGAAAAACTGTTTTTT. This sequence encodes CASSSSAGYRNEKLFF. Looking up the rest from reference TRBV7-2 and TRBJ1-4 gives the full variable domain: GAGVSQSPSNKVTEKGKDVELRCDPISGHTALYWYRQSLGQGLEFLIYFQGNSAPDKSGLPSDRFSAERTGGSVSTLTIQRTQQEDSAVYLCASSSSAGYRNEKLFFGSGTQLSVL.

V gene TRBV11-2 combines with J gene TRBJ2-7, with D perhaps matching TRBD1 (5 bases). The CDR3 has 14 amino acids. CDR1 is SGHAT and CDR2 is FQNNGV in the germline V gene. The V gene lost 5 bases and the J gene lost 3 bases, with 14 bases spanning the gap. The CDR3 DNA sequence: TGTGCCAGCAGCAAGGACACGGGCCACTACGAGCAGTACTTC. It translates to CASSKDTGHYEQYF.

The chain employs TRBV4-3 and TRBJ1-2; D is uncertain. Germline V gives CDR1 LGHNA, CDR2 YSLEER. The CDR3 spans 14 residues. V was shortened by 0 bases and J by 3 bases, with 8 bases between the two germline ends. As DNA, the CDR3 is TGCGCCAGCAGCCAAGACGCGGAGTACTATGGCTACACCTTC. This translates into CASSQDAEYYGYTF.

The chain links TRBV28 to TRBJ1-1; the match to TRBD1 covers 9 bases. Germline-derived CDR1 and CDR2 are MDHEN and SYDVKM. The CDR3 has 17 amino acids. The trim removed 1 base at V and 6 bases at J, leaving 12 bases unmatched. The CDR3 nucleotides read TGTGCCAGCAGTTTATATGGGCGGAGACAGGGGGTGGCTGAAGCTTTCTTT. The encoded protein is CASSLYGRRQGVAEAFF. Drawing the rest from reference TRBV28 and TRBJ1-1, the complete variable domain is DVKVTQSSRYLVKRTGEKVFLECVQDMDHENMFWYRQDPGLGLRLIYFSYDVKMKEKGDIPEGYSVSREKKERFSLILESASTNQTSMYLCASSLYGRRQGVAEAFFGQGTRLTVV.

The J gene is TRBJ2-3, the V gene TRBV28; D possibly corresponds to TRBD1 (6 bases). CDR1 is MDHEN, CDR2 SYDVKM, per germline. CDR3 length equals 16 residues. V gave up 6 bases and J gave up 4 bases, with 20 bases separating them. CDR3 DNA: TGTGCCAGCAGCCCCCGGACAGCTTATACGGCAGATACGCAGTATTTT. This encodes CASSPRTAYTADTQYF.

As DNA, the CDR3 is TGTGCCAGCAGCTCTGACAAGAACACTGAAGCTTTCTTT. The encoded protein is CASSSDKNTEAFF. The chain is built from TRBV7-2 and TRBJ1-1, with D unclear. Between the trimmed V and J ends, which lost 4 bases and 1 base, there was a span of 7 bases. The germline V gene has CDR1 SGHTA and CDR2 FQGNSA. The CDR3 has 13 amino acids.

The chain links TRBV28 to TRBJ1-2; D uncertain. The CDR3 runs 12 residues. Per the germline V gene, CDR1 is MDHEN and CDR2 is SYDVKM. With 8 bases removed from V and 7 bases from J, the gap between germline ends came to 14 bases. In nucleotides, the CDR3 is TGTGCCAGCTCGGAGTTATACATTGGCTACACCTTC. Amino acids: CASSELYIGYTF.

V gene TRBV27 combines with J gene TRBJ1-3; 9 bases match TRBD1. J was trimmed by 6 bases and V by 6 bases; bases with no gene match: 6. This CDR3 region has 14 residues. CDR1 is MNHEY and CDR2 is SMNVEV in the germline V gene (reference sequence). CDR3 in amino acids: CASSPRTGVNTIYF. The CDR3 DNA follows: TGTGCCAGCAGCCCTCGGACAGGGGTAAACACCATATATTTT.

This chain uses TRBV20-1 with TRBJ1-1; no reliable D call. V lost 3 bases, J lost 8 bases, and 10 bases lay in between. Germline CDR1 reads DFQATT; CDR2 reads SNEGSKA (reference sequence). There are 11 residues in the CDR3. Here the CDR3 DNA reads TGCAGTGCTAGTAGGCGGCAGGAAGCTTTCTTT. It encodes CSASRRQEAFF.

V is TRBV5-1 and J is TRBJ1-6, with D possibly matching TRBD1 (5 bases). The V gene's germline CDR1 is SGHRS and CDR2 YFSETQ. The CDR3 sequence is 14 residues long. V was cut by 0 bases and J by 10 bases, with 11 bases left in between. For the CDR3, the DNA is TGCGCCAGCAGCTTGGCCTGGAGGGACTCACCCCTCCACTTT. Translating gives CASSLAWRDSPLHF.

The chain has TRBV6-5 and TRBJ2-1; 12 positions match TRBD1. This CDR3 region has 15 residues. The germline V gene encodes CDR1 MNHEY and CDR2 SVGAGI. Trimming removed 4 bases from V and 7 bases from J; junction bases left unmatched: 5. The CDR3 DNA follows: TGTGCCAGCAGTTCACCGGGACAGGGGGCTAATGAGCAGTTCTTC. It yields the protein CASSSPGQGANEQFF.

The gene calls are TRBV27 and TRBJ2-1; 11 bases are a match to TRBD2. V was clipped by 7 bases and J by 3 bases; unmatched bases: 8. CDR1 is MNHEY and CDR2 is SMNVEV in the germline V gene (reference sequence). The CDR3 covers 16 residues. The CDR3 DNA follows: TGTGCCAGCACCCTTAGCGGGAGGGACCGCTACAATGAGCAGTTCTTC. This translates into CASTLSGRDRYNEQFF.

Ten or more counts support this clone. V usage is TRBV4-2 and J usage is TRBJ1-2, with 7 positions matching TRBD1. Germline CDR1 LGHNA, CDR2 YNFKEQ. There are 15 residues in the CDR3. J gave up 3 bases and V 7 bases, and 11 bases lay outside the gene matches. The DNA of the CDR3 is TGTGCCAGCACCTCAAGGGGGCAGGTTGACTATGGCTACACCTTC. This encodes CASTSRGQVDYGYTF.

This clone was found once. J is TRBJ2-2 and V is TRBV7-3; TRBD1 agrees at 8 bases. The junction had 6 bases not matched to a gene; V was cut back by 5 bases and J by 1 base. Looked up from germline, CDR1 is SGHTA and CDR2 is FQGTGA. The CDR3 is 16 residues long. The CDR3 DNA is TGTGCCAGCAGCCCACCGGGACAGGAGAACACCGGGGAGCTGTTTTTT. Translating it yields CASSPPGQENTGELFF.

The chain employs TRBV18 and TRBJ1-3; 8 bases match TRBD1. The CDR3 extends over 14 amino acids. V lost 6 bases, J lost 4 bases, and 5 bases stayed unmatched. The germline gives CDR1 KGHSH, CDR2 LQKENI. The CDR3 DNA sequence: TGTGCCAGCTCGTCGACAGGGGAAGGAAACACCATATATTTT. It codes for CASSSTGEGNTIYF.

The V and J genes are TRBV10-2 and TRBJ2-7; a possible D gene is TRBD1 (6 bases). Deletions cut 8 bases from V and 3 bases from J, with 14 bases between. Germline CDR1 WSHSY, CDR2 SAAADI. The CDR3 contains 13 residues. CDR3 nucleotides: TGCGCCAGCCGCCCAGGGGCAGGCTACGAGCAGTACTTC. Its protein product is CASRPGAGYEQYF.

This chain joins TRBV12-3 or TRBV12-4 and TRBJ2-7; 9 positions agree with TRBD1. V shed 5 bases and J 5 bases; nucleotides not matched to a gene: 4. The CDR3 runs to 13 residues. In DNA, the CDR3 is TGTGCCAGCAGTCGACAGGGGGGCCACGAGCAGTACTTC. It codes for CASSRQGGHEQYF.

This rearrangement joins TRBV9 to TRBJ1-2, with unresolved D. Germline V gene sequence: CDR1 SGDLS, CDR2 YYNGEE. V dropped 0 bases and J dropped 4 bases, with 13 bases sitting between them. The length of the CDR3 is 15 residues. The CDR3 region has the DNA TGTGCCAGCAGCGTAGACCCGACAAGCATCTATGGCTACACCTTC. Translated: CASSVDPTSIYGYTF.

This clone appeared once. The chain joins TRBV7-2 to TRBJ2-7, with a tentative D call TRBD1 (5 bases). CDR3 length equals 14 residues. V gave up 6 bases and J gave up 0 bases, with 12 bases separating them. Per germline, CDR1 SGHTA and CDR2 FQGNSA. The CDR3 protein is CASSPQTDSYEQYF. The CDR3 DNA sequence: TGTGCCAGCAGTCCTCAGACAGACTCCTACGAGCAGTACTTC.

V gene TRBV11-2 combines with J gene TRBJ2-2; D might be TRBD1 (6 bases). The ends were cut back, 3 bases at V and 2 bases at J, with 16 bases in the middle. The germline V gene has CDR1 SGHAT and CDR2 FQNNGV. The CDR3 spans 17 residues. The CDR3 reads CASSFNPGTFNTGELFF. The CDR3 nucleotides are TGTGCCAGCAGCTTTAACCCCGGGACATTTAACACCGGGGAGCTGTTTTTT.

The chain is built from TRBV19 and TRBJ1-2; D remains ambiguous. Germline assignment: CDR1 LNHDA and CDR2 SQIVND (reference sequence). V dropped 3 bases and J dropped 4 bases, with 6 bases sitting between them. The CDR3 is made up of 12 amino acids. Here the CDR3 reads CASSMPVYGYTF. CDR3 nucleotides: TGTGCCAGTAGTATGCCAGTCTATGGCTACACCTTC.

The chain links TRBV30 to TRBJ2-7, with D possibly matching TRBD2 (6 bases). The CDR3 contains 14 residues. CDR1 is GTSNPN, CDR2 SVGIG, per germline (reference sequence). CDR3: CAFQAPGTVYEQYF. The CDR3 DNA reads TGTGCTTTCCAGGCCCCGGGGACTGTCTACGAGCAGTACTTC. Full variable domain (outside the CDR3, taken from reference TRBV30 and TRBJ2-7): SQTIHQWPATLVQPVGSPLSLECTVEGTSNPNLYWYRQAAGRGLQLLFYSVGIGQISSEVPQNLSASRPQDRQFILSSKKLLLSDSGFYLCAFQAPGTVYEQYFGPGTRLTVT.

This sequence joins TRBV19 and TRBJ1-4; 7 bases align to TRBD1. CDR3 size: 17 residues. Germline CDR1 reads LNHDA; CDR2 reads SQIVND (reference sequence). Germline trimming cut 5 bases from V and 4 bases from J; bases unmatched to any gene: 13. The chain's CDR3 is CASSPPGQRGNNEKLFF. The CDR3 coding sequence is TGTGCCAGTAGTCCTCCGGGACAGAGGGGGAATAATGAAAAACTGTTTTTT. The full variable domain, completed using reference TRBV19 and TRBJ1-4, is DGGITQSPKYLFRKEGQNVTLSCEQNLNHDAMYWYRQDPGQGLRLIYYSQIVNDFQKGDIAEGYSVSREKKESFPLTVTSAQKNPTAFYLCASSPPGQRGNNEKLFFGSGTQLSVL.

The J gene is TRBJ2-1, the V gene TRBV7-9; 9 nucleotides match TRBD1. The CDR3 sequence is 17 residues long. The V gene's germline CDR1 is SEHNR and CDR2 FQNEAQ (reference sequence). Germline trimming cut 5 bases from V and 5 bases from J; bases unmatched to any gene: 13. CDR3 nucleotides: TGTGCCAGCAGCACCGCTAGGACAGGGGAATTACACAATGAGCAGTTCTTC. Protein sequence: CASSTARTGELHNEQFF.

In DNA, the CDR3 is TGTGCCAGCAGAACGACTAGCTCCTACGAGCAGTACTTC. It specifies CASRTTSSYEQYF. V usage is TRBV28 and J usage is TRBJ2-7; weak D call: TRBD2 (6 bases). Germline values: CDR1 MDHEN, CDR2 SYDVKM. The CDR3 sequence is 13 residues long. Trimming shortened V by 6 bases and J by 0 bases, and 9 bases separated the two germline ends.